These 6 T cell receptor beta chains share one sample of origin, sequenced in a study of neurological immune-mediated disorders. As for time point: longitudinal time-point 2. TCRdb recomputed calls from the 5' RACE reads with MiXCR, one row per CDR3 protein. The profile shows tens of thousands of distinct CDR3 sequences, less than 15% of them singletons. Sequencing was carried out using PBMCs. The receptor source for this set is a female donor with HTLV-1-associated myelopathy (HAM/TSP).

A few counts support this clonotype. This chain links TRBV28 with TRBJ2-2; a weak D match, TRBD2 (5 bases). The V end was cut by 5 bases, the J end by 4 bases, with 14 bases between. The CDR3 consists of 15 residues. Germline assignment: CDR1 MDHEN and CDR2 SYDVKM. CDR3 sequence: CASSLSEGITGELFF. The DNA of the CDR3 is TGTGCCAGCAGTCTCTCTGAGGGTATCACCGGGGAGCTGTTTTTT.

This clonotype was observed at least ten times. This chain's CDR3 is CASSLGTGEAFF. The CDR3 DNA follows: TGTGCCAGCAGTCTTGGGACAGGCGAAGCTTTCTTT. The chain joins TRBV27 to TRBJ1-1; TRBD1 aligns across 8 bases. The V segment lost 5 bases and the J segment 8 bases; nucleotides outside the gene matches: 4. CDR3 size: 12 residues. Germline V gene lookup returns CDR1 MNHEY and CDR2 SMNVEV (reference sequence).

The table lists this clonotype with many counts. The chain carries TRBV5-1 and TRBJ2-3; D tentatively fits TRBD1 or TRBD2 (5 bases each). This CDR3 has 16 amino acids. V shed 4 bases and J shed 2 bases, with 17 bases lying between them. Looked up from germline, CDR1 is SGHRS and CDR2 is YFSETQ. The CDR3 sequence: CASSMGTDGYTDTQYF. CDR3 in DNA: TGCGCCAGCAGCATGGGGACGGACGGATACACAGATACGCAGTATTTT.

This clonotype came up many times. V gene TRBV4-1 combines with J gene TRBJ2-1, with no clear D. The CDR3 covers 15 residues. V gave up 0 bases and J gave up 9 bases, with 15 bases separating them. The V gene's germline CDR1 is MGHRA and CDR2 YSYEKL. CDR3 amino acids: CASSQDEGYGSEQFF. CDR3 nucleotides: TGCGCCAGCAGCCAAGATGAAGGGTACGGTAGTGAGCAGTTCTTC.

This clonotype was seen many times. The CDR3 coding sequence is TGTGCCAGCAGCTTGGACAGGGGGAAGACCGGGGAGCTGTTTTTT. Protein product: CASSLDRGKTGELFF. The chain is built from TRBV7-3 and TRBJ2-2; TRBD1 matches at 10 bases. Germline trimming cut 3 bases from V and 5 bases from J; bases unmatched to any gene: 3. Per germline, CDR1 SGHTA and CDR2 FQGTGA. This CDR3 spans 15 amino acids.

This clonotype was seen ten or more times. The chain recombines TRBV5-6 with TRBJ2-1; D may be TRBD2 (7 bases). This CDR3 region has 16 residues. V lost 0 bases, J lost 2 bases, and 12 bases lay in between. Germline loops: CDR1 SGHDT, CDR2 YYEEEE. The CDR3 DNA follows: TGTGCCAGCAGCTTGGTGGGGGGGCTCGCCTACAATGAGCAGTTCTTC. Protein sequence: CASSLVGGLAYNEQFF.